This TCR beta chain emerged from a study of metastatic and nonmetastatic thyroid tumors. About the research overall: Across blood and tumor or nodule tissue, repertoires from malignant and benign thyroid patients were compared with one another.

Each patient came to thyroid surgery without any prior treatment (of any kind). Whole-study results and caveats: In blood and tumor, TCR beta diversity was reportedly significantly higher in malignant thyroid tumors than in benign nodules.

Remarks on this clone: Its antigen is not identified.

In the original workflow: Researchers built a distant-metastasis classifier for papillary thyroid cancer that drew on CDR3 differences across clinicopathological groups. Using MiXCR, TCRdb re-called clones from the PCR reads. The V and J calls were not made by the authors but by TCRdb's processing. The data show 16,000 or so clones, 20% to 25% seen once. Germline CDR1 is DFQATT and CDR2 is SNEGSKA (reference sequence). This CDR3 is built from 16 residues. The chain employs TRBV20-1 and TRBJ2-1, with 7 bases that match TRBD2. This sequence originates from a male donor with papillary thyroid cancer or a benign thyroid nodule (not recorded which). Some clones in this sample may be carry-over from other donors' samples. Sequenced input: tumor tissue. Here the CDR3 DNA reads TGCATCCAATCACCCCTAGCGGACCCTTTTCACAATGAGCAGTTCTTC. Residues: CIQSPLADPFHNEQFF.